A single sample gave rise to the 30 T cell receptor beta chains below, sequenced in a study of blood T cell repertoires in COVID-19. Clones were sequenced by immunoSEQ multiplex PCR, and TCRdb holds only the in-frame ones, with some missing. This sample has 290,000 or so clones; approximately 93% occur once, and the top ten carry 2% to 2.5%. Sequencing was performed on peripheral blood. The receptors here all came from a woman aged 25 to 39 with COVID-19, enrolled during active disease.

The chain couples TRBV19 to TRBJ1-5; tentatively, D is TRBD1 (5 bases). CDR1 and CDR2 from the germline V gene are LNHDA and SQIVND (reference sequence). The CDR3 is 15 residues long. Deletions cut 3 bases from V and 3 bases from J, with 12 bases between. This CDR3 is CASSMREGNNQPQHF. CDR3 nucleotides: TGTGCCAGTAGTATGCGGGAGGGGAACAATCAGCCCCAGCATTTT. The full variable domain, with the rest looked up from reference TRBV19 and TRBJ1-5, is DGGITQSPKYLFRKEGQNVTLSCEQNLNHDAMYWYRQDPGQGLRLIYYSQIVNDFQKGDIAEGYSVSREKKESFPLTVTSAQKNPTAFYLCASSMREGNNQPQHFGDGTRLSIL.

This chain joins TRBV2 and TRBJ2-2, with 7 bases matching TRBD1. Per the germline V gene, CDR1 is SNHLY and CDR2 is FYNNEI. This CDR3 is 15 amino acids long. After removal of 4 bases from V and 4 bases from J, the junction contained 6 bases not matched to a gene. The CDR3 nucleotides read TGTGCCAGCAGTGGTCAGGGGGATAGCACCGGGGAGCTGTTTTTT. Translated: CASSGQGDSTGELFF.

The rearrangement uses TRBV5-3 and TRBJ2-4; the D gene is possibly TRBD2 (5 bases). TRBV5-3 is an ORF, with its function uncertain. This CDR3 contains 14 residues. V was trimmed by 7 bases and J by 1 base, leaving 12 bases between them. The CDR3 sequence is CARELVSAKNIQYF. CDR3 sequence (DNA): TGTGCCAGAGAACTAGTTTCCGCCAAAAACATTCAGTACTTC.

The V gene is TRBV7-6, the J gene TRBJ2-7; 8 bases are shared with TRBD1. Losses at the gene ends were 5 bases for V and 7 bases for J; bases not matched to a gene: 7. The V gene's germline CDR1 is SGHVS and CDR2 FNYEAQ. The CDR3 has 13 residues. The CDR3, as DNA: TGTGCCAGCAGCCGAGTGACAGGGGTAGAGCAGTACTTC. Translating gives CASSRVTGVEQYF.

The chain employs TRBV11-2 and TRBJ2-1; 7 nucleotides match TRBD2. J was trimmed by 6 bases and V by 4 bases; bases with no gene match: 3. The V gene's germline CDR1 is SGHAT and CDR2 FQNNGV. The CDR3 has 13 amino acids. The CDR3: CASSWTSPNEQFF. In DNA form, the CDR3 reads TGTGCCAGCAGCTGGACTAGTCCCAATGAGCAGTTCTTC.

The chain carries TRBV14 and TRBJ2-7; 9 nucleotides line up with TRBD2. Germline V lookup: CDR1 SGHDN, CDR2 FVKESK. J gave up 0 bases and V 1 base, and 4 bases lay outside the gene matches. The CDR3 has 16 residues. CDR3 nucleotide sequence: TGTGCCAGCAGCCAAGCAGGTAGCGGGAGCTCCTACGAGCAGTACTTC. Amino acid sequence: CASSQAGSGSSYEQYF.

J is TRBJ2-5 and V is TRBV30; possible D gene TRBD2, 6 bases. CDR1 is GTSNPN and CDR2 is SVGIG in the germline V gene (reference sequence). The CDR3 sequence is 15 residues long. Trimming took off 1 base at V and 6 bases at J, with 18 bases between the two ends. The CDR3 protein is CAWSEGTPKPKTQYF. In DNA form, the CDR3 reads TGTGCCTGGAGTGAAGGGACTCCCAAACCCAAGACCCAGTACTTC.

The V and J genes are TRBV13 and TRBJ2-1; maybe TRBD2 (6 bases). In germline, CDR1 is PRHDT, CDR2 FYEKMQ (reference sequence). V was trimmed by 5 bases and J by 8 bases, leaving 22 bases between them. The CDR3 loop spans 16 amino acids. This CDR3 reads CASSHPGRFGFYEQFF. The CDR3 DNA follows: TGTGCCAGCAGCCACCCTGGGAGGTTTGGCTTCTATGAGCAGTTCTTC.

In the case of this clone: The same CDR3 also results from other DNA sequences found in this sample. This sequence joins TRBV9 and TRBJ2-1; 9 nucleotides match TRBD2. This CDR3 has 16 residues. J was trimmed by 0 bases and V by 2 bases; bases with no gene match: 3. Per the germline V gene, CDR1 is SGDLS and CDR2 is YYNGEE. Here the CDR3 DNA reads TGTGCCAGCAGCGTGAGCGGGGGGAGCTCCTACAATGAGCAGTTCTTC. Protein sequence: CASSVSGGSSYNEQFF.

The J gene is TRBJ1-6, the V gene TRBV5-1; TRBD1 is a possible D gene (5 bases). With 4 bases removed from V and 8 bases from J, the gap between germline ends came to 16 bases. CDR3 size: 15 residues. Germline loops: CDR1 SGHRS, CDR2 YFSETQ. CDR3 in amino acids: CASSPDGTGDSPLHF. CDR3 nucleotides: TGCGCCAGCAGCCCGGACGGTACAGGAGATTCACCCCTCCACTTT.

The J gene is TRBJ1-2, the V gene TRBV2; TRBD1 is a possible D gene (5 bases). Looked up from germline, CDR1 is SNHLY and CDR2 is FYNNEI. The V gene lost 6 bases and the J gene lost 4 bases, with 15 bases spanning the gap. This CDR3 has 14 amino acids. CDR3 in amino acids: CASRGLTQGYGYTF. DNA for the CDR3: TGTGCCAGCAGGGGACTTACGCAGGGCTATGGCTACACCTTC.

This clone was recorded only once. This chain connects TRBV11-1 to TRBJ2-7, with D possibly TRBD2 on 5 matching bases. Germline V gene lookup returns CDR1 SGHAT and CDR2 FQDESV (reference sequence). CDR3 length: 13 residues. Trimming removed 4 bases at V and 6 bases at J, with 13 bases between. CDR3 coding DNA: TGTGCCAGCAGCTCCCTTAGGGCGGGCGAGCAGTACTTC. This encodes CASSSLRAGEQYF. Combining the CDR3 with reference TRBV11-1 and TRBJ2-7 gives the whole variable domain EAEVAQSPRYKITEKSQAVAFWCDPISGHATLYWYRQILGQGPELLVQFQDESVVDDSQLPKDRFSAERLKGVDSTLKIQPAELGDSAMYLCASSSLRAGEQYFGPGTRLTVT.

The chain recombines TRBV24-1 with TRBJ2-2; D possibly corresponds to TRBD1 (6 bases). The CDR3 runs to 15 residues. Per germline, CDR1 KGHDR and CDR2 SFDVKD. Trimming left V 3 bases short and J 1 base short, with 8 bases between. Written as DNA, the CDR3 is TGTGCCACCAGTGATACGGGACAGAACACCGGGGAGCTGTTTTTT. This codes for CATSDTGQNTGELFF.

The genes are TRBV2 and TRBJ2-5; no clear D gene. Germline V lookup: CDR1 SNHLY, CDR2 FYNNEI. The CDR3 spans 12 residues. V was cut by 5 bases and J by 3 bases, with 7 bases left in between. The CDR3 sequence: CASSPSKETQYF. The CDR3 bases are TGTGCCAGCAGTCCTAGTAAAGAGACCCAGTACTTC.

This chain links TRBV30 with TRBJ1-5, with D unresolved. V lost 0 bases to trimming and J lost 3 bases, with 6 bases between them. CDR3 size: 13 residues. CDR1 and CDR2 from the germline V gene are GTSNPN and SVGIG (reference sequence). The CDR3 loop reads CAWSVISNQPQHF. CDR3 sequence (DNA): TGTGCCTGGAGTGTAATCTCCAATCAGCCCCAGCATTTT.

DNA of the CDR3: TGTGCCAGCTCCCCCGGGACAGAGGTCTCACCCCTCCACTTT. Protein sequence: CASSPGTEVSPLHF. The chain couples TRBV18 to TRBJ1-6, with TRBD1 matching over 7 bases. Per germline, CDR1 KGHSH and CDR2 LQKENI. J lost 10 bases, V lost 6 bases, and 9 bases had no gene match. The CDR3 totals 14 residues.

The CDR3 sequence: CASSKGSTGMNTEAFF. As DNA, the CDR3 is TGTGCCAGCAGCAAAGGGTCTACAGGCATGAACACTGAAGCTTTCTTT. The chain joins TRBV21-1 to TRBJ1-1; TRBD1, the table's D call, lacks a check against the DNA. TRBV21-1 is assigned pseudogene status. The CDR3 consists of 16 residues.

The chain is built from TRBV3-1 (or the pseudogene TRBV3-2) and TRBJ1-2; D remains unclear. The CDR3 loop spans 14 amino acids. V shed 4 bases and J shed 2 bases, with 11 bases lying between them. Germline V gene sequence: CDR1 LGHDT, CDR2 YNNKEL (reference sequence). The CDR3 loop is CASSPRSQNYGYTF. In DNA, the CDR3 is TGTGCCAGCAGCCCCCGTAGCCAAAACTATGGCTACACCTTC.

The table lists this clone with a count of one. CDR3 loop: CSIGTSYEQYF. CDR3 in DNA: TGCAGCATTGGGACTAGCTACGAGCAGTACTTC. The J gene is TRBJ2-7, the V gene TRBV29-1; TRBD2 agrees at 8 bases. CDR1 and CDR2 (germline): SQVTM, ANQGSEA. There are 11 residues in the CDR3. V trimming: 8 bases; J trimming: 3 bases; junction bases outside the gene matches: 3.

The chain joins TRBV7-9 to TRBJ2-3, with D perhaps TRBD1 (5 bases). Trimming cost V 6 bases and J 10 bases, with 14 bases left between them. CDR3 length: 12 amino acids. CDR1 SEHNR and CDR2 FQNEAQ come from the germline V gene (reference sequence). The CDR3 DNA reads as TGTGCCAGCAGTTTGGACACGCCGTCGCAGTATTTT. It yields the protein CASSLDTPSQYF.

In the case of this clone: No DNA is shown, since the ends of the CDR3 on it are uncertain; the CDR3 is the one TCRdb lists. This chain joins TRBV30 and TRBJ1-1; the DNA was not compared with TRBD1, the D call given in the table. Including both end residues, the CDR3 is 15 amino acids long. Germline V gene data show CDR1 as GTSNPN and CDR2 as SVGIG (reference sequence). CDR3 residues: CAWSAQGFLETEAFF.

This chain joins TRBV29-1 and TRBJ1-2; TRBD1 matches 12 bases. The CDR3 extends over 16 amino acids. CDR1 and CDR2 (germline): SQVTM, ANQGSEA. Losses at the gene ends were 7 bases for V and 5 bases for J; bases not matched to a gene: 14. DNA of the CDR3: TGCAGCGCCGATAGCCCGGGACAGGGGGCGGGATATGGCTACACCTTC. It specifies CSADSPGQGAGYGYTF.

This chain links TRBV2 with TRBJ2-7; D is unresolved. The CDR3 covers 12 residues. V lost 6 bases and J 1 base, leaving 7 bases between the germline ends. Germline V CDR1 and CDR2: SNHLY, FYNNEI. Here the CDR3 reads CASSHRSYEQYF. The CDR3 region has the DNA TGTGCCAGCAGCCACAGATCCTACGAGCAGTACTTC.

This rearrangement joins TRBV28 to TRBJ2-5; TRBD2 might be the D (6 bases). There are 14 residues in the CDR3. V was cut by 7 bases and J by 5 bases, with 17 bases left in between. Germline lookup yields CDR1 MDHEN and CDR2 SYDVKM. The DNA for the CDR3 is TGTGCCAGCAAACCTAGGGAGGAATGGGAGACCCAGTACTTC. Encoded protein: CASKPREEWETQYF.

CDR3 sequence: CASSIGQGAPPNQPQHF. In nucleotides, the CDR3 is TGTGCCAGTAGTATAGGACAGGGGGCCCCTCCTAATCAGCCCCAGCATTTT. V and J are TRBV19 and TRBJ1-5; the match to TRBD1 covers 10 bases. This CDR3 spans 17 amino acids. Germline trimming cut 1 base from V and 4 bases from J; bases unmatched to any gene: 7. Germline CDR1 reads LNHDA; CDR2 reads SQIVND (reference sequence).

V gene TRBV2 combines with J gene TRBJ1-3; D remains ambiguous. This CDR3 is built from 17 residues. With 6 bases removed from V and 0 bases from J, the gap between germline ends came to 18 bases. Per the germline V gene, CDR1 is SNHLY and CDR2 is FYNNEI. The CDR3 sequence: CASSNGLAFFSGNTIYF. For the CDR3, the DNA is TGTGCCAGCAGCAACGGACTTGCCTTCTTCTCTGGAAACACCATATATTTT. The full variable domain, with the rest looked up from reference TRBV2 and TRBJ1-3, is EPEVTQTPSHQVTQMGQEVILRCVPISNHLYFYWYRQILGQKVEFLVSFYNNEISEKSEIFDDQFSVERPDGSNFTLKIRSTKLEDSAMYFCASSNGLAFFSGNTIYFGEGSWLTVV.

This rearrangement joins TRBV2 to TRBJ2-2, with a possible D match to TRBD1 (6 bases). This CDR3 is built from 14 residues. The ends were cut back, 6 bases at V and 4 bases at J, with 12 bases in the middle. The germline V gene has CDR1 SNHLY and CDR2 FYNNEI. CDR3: CASRSLGGTGELFF. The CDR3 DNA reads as TGTGCCAGCAGGAGCCTAGGGGGCACCGGGGAGCTGTTTTTT. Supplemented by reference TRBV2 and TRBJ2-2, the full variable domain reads EPEVTQTPSHQVTQMGQEVILRCVPISNHLYFYWYRQILGQKVEFLVSFYNNEISEKSEIFDDQFSVERPDGSNFTLKIRSTKLEDSAMYFCASRSLGGTGELFFGEGSRLTVL.

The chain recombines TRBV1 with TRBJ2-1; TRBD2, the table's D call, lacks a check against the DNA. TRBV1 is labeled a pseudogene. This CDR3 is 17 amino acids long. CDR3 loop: CTSSQPGLAGGYNEQFF. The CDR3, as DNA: TGCACCAGCAGTCAACCAGGACTAGCGGGAGGCTACAATGAGCAGTTCTTC.

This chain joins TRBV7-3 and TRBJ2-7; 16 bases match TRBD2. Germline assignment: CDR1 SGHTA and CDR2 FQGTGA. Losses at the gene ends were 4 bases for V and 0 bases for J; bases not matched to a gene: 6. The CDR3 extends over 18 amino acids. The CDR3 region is CASSSPGTSGRASYEQYF. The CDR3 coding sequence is TGTGCCAGCAGCTCCCCCGGGACTAGCGGGAGGGCCTCCTACGAGCAGTACTTC.

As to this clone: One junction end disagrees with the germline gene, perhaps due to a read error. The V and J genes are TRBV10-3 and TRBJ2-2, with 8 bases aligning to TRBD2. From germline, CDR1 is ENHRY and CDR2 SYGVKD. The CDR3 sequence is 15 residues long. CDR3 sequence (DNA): TGTGCCATCAGTGGGACTAGCACGTACACCGGGGAGCTGCTTTTT. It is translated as CAISGTSTYTGELLF.